This T cell receptor (beta chain) was documented in a study of CD8 T cell repertoires and HIV-1 epitope variants. About the research overall: Controls were a CMV, EBV and flu pool, Ebola AY9, and no peptide.

Between the trimmed V and J ends, which lost 6 bases and 7 bases, there was a span of 18 bases. Germline values: CDR1 MNHEY, CDR2 SMNVEV (reference sequence). The CDR3 runs 14 residues. TCR beta CDR3 was sequenced at survey depth on immunoSEQ. Data came from immunoSEQ multiplex PCR; TCRdb stores just in-frame clones and leaves some out. This sample has roughly 7,000 clones, with around 60% found just once. In the case of this clone: Its antigen remains unidentified.

The TCR was taken from a male donor with HIV. The chain links TRBV27 to TRBJ1-2, with a weak D call TRBD1 (6 bases). The material sequenced was cultured CD8+ T cells derived from PBMCs. The CDR3 is CASSPATGYSGYTF. The CDR3 coding sequence is TGTGCCAGCAGCCCAGCGACAGGCTACTCTGGCTACACCTTC.